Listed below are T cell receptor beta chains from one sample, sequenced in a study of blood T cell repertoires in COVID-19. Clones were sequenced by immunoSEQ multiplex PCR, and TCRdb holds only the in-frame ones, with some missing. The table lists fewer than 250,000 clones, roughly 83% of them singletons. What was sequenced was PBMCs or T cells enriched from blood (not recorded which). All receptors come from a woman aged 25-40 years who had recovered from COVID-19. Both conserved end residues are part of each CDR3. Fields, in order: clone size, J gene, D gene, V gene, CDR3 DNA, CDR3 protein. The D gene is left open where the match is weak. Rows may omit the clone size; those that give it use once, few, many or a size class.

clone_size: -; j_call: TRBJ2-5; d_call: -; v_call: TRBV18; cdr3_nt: TGTGCCAGCTCAGTCAGTTGGCAAGAGACCCAGTACTTC; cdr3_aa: CASSVSWQETQYF
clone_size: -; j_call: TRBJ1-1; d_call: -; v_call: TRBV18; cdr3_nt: TGTGCCAGCGGCTTTCAGGGGCTGAACACTGAAGCTTTCTTT; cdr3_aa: CASGFQGLNTEAFF
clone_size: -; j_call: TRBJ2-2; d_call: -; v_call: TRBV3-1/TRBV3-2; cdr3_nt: TGTGCCAGCAGCCAAGCTTGGGGGACACAGAACACCGGGGAGCTGTTTTTT; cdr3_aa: CASSQAWGTQNTGELFF
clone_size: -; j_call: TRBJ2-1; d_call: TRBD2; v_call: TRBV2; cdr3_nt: TGTGCCAGCGCGGGGGGAGAACACAATGAGCAGTTCTTC; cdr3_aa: CASAGGEHNEQFF
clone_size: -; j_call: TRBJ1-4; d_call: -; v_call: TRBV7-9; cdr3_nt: TGTGCCAGCAGCCCCCCGGGACACGGTAATGAAAAACTGTTTTTT; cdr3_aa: CASSPPGHGNEKLFF
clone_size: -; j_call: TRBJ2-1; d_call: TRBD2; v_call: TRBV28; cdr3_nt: TGTGCCAGCATTGGCGGGGGAGAATACAATGAGCAGTTCTTC; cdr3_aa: CASIGGGEYNEQFF
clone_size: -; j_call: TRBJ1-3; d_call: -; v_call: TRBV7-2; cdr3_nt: TGTGCCAGCAGCCACTCCCTCTCTGGAAACACCATATATTTT; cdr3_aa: CASSHSLSGNTIYF
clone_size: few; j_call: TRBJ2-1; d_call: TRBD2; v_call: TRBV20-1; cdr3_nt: TGCAGTGCTAGTTCGCTAGCGGGCAATGAGCAGTTCTTC; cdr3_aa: CSASSLAGNEQFF
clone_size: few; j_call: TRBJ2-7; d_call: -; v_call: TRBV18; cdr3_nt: TGTGCCAGCTCACCACTCGGCCCTGGGGCGCCACGGGAGCAGTACTTC; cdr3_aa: CASSPLGPGAPREQYF
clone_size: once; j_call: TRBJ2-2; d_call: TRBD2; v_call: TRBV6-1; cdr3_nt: TGTGCCAGCAGTGAAGTGGCTAGCGGGAGGCTGTTTTTT; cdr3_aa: CASSEVASGRLFF
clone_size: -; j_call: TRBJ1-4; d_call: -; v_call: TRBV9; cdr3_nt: TGTGCCAGCAGCGGCGCATCTCCGGGGGGAGGAAAACTGTTTTTT; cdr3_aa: CASSGASPGGGKLFF
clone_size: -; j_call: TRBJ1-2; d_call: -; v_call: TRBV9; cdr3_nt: TGTGCCAGCAGCGTCAATGGAGATGGAATCTATGGCTACACCTTC; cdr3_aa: CASSVNGDGIYGYTF
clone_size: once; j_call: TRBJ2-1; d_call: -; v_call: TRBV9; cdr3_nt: TGTGCCAGCAGCGCCCACCTAGATGAGCAGTTCTTC; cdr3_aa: CASSAHLDEQFF
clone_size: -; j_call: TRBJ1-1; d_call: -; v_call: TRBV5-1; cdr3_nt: TGCGCCAGCAGCTCCCCAGCACACGGTCAACAGGCGCGGGCTTTCTTT; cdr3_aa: CASSSPAHGQQARAFF
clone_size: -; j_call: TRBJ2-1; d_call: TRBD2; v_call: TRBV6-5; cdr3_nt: TGTGCCAGCAGTTACTCGGGGGGGGACTACAATGAGCAGTTCTTC; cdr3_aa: CASSYSGGDYNEQFF
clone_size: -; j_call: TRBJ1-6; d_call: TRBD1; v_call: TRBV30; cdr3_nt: TGTGCCTGGAGCCGAGGGGGCGCGAATTCACCCCTCCACTTT; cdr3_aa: CAWSRGGANSPLHF
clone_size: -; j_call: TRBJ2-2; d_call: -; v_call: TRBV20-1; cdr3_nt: TGCAGTGCTAGTACTTTCGGGGGGCAGAGCACCGGGGAGCTGTTTTTT; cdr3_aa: CSASTFGGQSTGELFF
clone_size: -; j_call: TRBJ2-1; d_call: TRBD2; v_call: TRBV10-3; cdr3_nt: TGTGCCACCTCCCCCCCTAGCGGGGGGTCTGTCAATGAGCAGTTCTTC; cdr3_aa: CATSPPSGGSVNEQFF
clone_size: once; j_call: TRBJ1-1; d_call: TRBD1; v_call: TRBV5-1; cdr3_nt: TGCGCCAGCAGCTTGGGGGACAGGATGAACACTGAAGCTTTCTTT; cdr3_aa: CASSLGDRMNTEAFF
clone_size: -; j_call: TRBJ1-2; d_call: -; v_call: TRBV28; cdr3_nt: TGTGCCAGCGCGGGAGGGGGGCCCTATGGCTACACCTTC; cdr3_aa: CASAGGGPYGYTF
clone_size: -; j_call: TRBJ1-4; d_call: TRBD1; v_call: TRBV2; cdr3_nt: TGTGCCAGCAGAGACAGGGGTTGGGAAAAACTGTTTTTT; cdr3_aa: CASRDRGWEKLFF
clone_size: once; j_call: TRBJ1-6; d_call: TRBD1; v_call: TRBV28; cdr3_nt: TGTGCCAGCAGTTTGTCACAGGGGGATTCACCCCTCCACTTT; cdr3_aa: CASSLSQGDSPLHF
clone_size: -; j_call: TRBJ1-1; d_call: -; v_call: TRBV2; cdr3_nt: TGTGCCAGCAGTGAATGGAGTCTGAACACTGAAGCTTTCTTT; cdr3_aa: CASSEWSLNTEAFF
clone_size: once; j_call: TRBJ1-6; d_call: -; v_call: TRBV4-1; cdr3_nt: TGCGCCAGCCGACAGTATAATTCACCCCTCCACTTT; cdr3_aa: CASRQYNSPLHF
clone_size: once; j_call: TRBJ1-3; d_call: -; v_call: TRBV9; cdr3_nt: TGTGCCAGCAGCGTAGTGGGGCTATATGGAAACACCATATATTTT; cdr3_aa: CASSVVGLYGNTIYF
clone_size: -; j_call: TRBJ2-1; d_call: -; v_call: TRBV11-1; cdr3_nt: TGTGCCAGCAGCTCTACCCGACTTGACTCCAATGAGCAGTTCTTC; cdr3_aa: CASSSTRLDSNEQFF
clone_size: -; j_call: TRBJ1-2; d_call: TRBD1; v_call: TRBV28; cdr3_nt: TGTGCCAGCAGGCCGACAGGGAGCGCTGGCTACACCTTC; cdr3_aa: CASRPTGSAGYTF
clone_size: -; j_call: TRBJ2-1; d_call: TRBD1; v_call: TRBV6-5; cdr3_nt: TGTGCCAGCAGTCATAGACAGGGCGGTGAGCAGTTCTTC; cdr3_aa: CASSHRQGGEQFF
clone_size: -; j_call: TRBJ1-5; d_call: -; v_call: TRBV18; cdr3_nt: TGTGCCAGCTCACCCCAGGGGTATCAGCCCCAGCATTTT; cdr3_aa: CASSPQGYQPQHF
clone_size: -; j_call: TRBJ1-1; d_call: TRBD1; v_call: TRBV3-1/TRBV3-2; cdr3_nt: TGTGCCAGCAGCCTTCGACAGGGCCCTGAAGCTTTCTTT; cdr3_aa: CASSLRQGPEAFF
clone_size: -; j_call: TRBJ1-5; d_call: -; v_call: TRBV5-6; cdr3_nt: TGTGCCAGCAGCTTGGACGGGTATAGCAATCAGCCCCAGCATTTT; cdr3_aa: CASSLDGYSNQPQHF
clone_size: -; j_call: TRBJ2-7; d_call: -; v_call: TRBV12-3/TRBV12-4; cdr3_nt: TGTGCCAGCAGTTTAGTCAGGAATGGCGAGCAGTACTTC; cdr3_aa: CASSLVRNGEQYF
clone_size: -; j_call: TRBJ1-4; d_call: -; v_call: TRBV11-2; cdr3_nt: TGTGCCAGTAATGATAGAGGATATACTAATGAAAAACTGTTTTTT; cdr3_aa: CASNDRGYTNEKLFF
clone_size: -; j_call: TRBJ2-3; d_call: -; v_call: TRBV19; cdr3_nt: TGTGCCAGTAGTATCCGGGGAGATACGCAGTATTTT; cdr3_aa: CASSIRGDTQYF
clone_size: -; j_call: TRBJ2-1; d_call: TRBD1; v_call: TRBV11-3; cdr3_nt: TGTGCCAGCAGCCGGGGACAGTTAACCTACAATGAGCAGTTCTTC; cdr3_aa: CASSRGQLTYNEQFF
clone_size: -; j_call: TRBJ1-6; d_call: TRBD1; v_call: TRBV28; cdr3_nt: TGTGCCAGCAGCCAAAACAGGGGAAGGAATTCACCCCTCCACTTT; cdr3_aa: CASSQNRGRNSPLHF
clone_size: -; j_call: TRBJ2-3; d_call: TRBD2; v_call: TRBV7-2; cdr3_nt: TGTGCCAGCAGCTTCCCTAGCGGACGCACAGATACGCAGTATTTT; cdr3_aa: CASSFPSGRTDTQYF
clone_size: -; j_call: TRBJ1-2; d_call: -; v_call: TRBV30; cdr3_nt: TGTGCCTGGAGTGGGTTTGACGGAGGGAATGGCTACACCTTC; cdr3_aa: CAWSGFDGGNGYTF
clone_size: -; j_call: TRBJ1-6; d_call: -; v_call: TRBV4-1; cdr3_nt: TGCGCCAGCAGCCAAGTTTTAGGGGCAGGACCGTTCGGGAATTCACCCCTCCACTTT; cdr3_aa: CASSQVLGAGPFGNSPLHF
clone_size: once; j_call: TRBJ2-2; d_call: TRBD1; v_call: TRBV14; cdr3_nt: TGTGCCAGCAGCCTCCTACAGGGGGTCGCCGGGGAGCTGTTTTTT; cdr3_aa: CASSLLQGVAGELFF
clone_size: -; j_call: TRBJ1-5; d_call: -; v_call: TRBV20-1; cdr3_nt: TGCAGTGCTCACAGGGATCGACGGCATTTT; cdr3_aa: CSAHRDRRHF
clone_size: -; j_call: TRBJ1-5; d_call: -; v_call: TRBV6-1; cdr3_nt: TGTGCCAGCAGTGCGGGACACCCGGTTTATAGCAATCAGCCCCAGCATTTT; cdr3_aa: CASSAGHPVYSNQPQHF
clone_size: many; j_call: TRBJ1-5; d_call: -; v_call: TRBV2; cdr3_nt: TGTGCCAGCAGTGATTTAGGACAGCTAAATCAGCCCCAGCATTTT; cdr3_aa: CASSDLGQLNQPQHF
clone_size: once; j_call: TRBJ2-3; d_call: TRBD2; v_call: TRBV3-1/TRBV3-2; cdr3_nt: TGTGCCAGCAGCCAGGTTTACGGGGAGGGGACAGATACGCAGTATTTT; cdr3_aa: CASSQVYGEGTDTQYF
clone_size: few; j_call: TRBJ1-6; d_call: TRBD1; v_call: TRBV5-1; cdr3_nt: TGCGCCAGCAGCACCGGACAGGGTACGAATAATTCACCCCTCCACTTT; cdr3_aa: CASSTGQGTNNSPLHF
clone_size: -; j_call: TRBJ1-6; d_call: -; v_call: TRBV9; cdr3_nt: TGTGCCAGCTGCAGGGATTTTTTGGGTTCACCCCTCCACTTT; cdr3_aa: CASCRDFLGSPLHF
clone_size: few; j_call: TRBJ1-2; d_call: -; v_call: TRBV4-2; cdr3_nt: TGTGCCAGCAGCCAATCTAGTGGGGCCGGGGGCTATGGCTACACCTTC; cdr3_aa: CASSQSSGAGGYGYTF
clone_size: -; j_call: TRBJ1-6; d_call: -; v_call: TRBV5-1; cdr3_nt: TGCGCCAGCAGCTCCAGGGATAATTCACCCCTCCACTTT; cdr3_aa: CASSSRDNSPLHF
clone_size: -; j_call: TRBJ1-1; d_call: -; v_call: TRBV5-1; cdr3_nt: TGCGCCAGCAGCTCCACGGGAGACACTGAAGCTTTCTTT; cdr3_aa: CASSSTGDTEAFF
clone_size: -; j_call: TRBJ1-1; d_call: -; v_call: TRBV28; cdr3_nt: TGTGCCAGCAGTCTAACAGGGCCCCCGGGGACTGAAGCTTTCTTT; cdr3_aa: CASSLTGPPGTEAFF